Here is one TCR beta chain with its context. This clone's antigen is unknown. There are no base qualities to consult, and no much larger clone falls within one base. These data are taken from a study of shared clonotypes between healthy human individuals (dated by TCRdb to the early 2020s). In terms of the full investigation: The cohort comprised two women and a few men aged 18 to 49 years. Different laboratories and diverse techniques were used to prepare libraries and sequence TCR repertoires, to increase sequencing depth and limit assay-specific biases. For each donor, CD4 naive and CD4 memory were each run on three plates, CD8 naive on two plates, and CD8 memory on one plate. Leukapheresis yielded between about 0.8 and 8.9 billion PBMCs per donor. To estimate repertoire size and how much clonotypes are shared between individuals, the study performed deep sequencing of blood TCR repertoires from five healthy adults.

The research as a whole found: Based on pairwise subsampling, the degree of clonotype sharing among donors was expected to be affected by sequencing depth. Across a few donors, around 5% of naive CD4, around 3.5% of naive CD8, under 2.5% of memory CD4, and about 0.44% of memory CD8 clonotypes were shared. Incomplete sequencing was indicated by rarefaction of sorted-subset datasets, despite the large sequencing depth. Sampling was limited to blood, and TCR repertoires in tissue likely differ from TCR repertoires in blood. Estimated clonotype richness was generally larger for naive than for memory subsets. Higher generation probabilities were observed for clonotypes shared by all four sorted-subset donors than for non-shared clonotypes. The genetic and exposure-history diversity represented was limited by the small number of donors.

The donors were healthy, HIV-negative adults with no recently reported acute infections or vaccinations. All donors were Caucasian adults living in Nashville, Tennessee, USA. CD4+ T cells were enriched by magnetic negative selection; naive cells were then positively selected on CD45RA, and the negative fraction formed the memory subset. Blood was collected by leukapheresis, and PBMCs were isolated by Ficoll-Histopaque density gradient centrifugation and then cryopreserved in liquid nitrogen vapor phase. Analytical flow cytometry was used to check the purity and quantity of each magnetically sorted T cell population. Genomic DNA was isolated from every sorted fraction and measured by UV absorbance on a Nanodrop 2000c. TCR CDR3 regions were amplified from genomic DNA by multiplex PCR using the deep immunoSEQ assay. Extracted genomic DNA from each cell subset was spread evenly across all wells of several immunoSEQ 96-well plates, with each plate serving as a replicate. For sorted subsets, each replicate PCR was loaded with roughly 200 ng genomic DNA, equivalent to some 27,000 T cell genomes. Purified libraries were measured with a Qubit 3.0 fluorometer, size-checked on a Bioanalyzer 2100, and measured again with the KAPA Library Quantification kit. A separate single-read 150-cycle Illumina NextSeq 550 flow cell was used to sequence each immunoSEQ 96-well plate. The authors' pipeline ran thus. Because the immunoSEQ output held only junctional sequences and lacked quality scores, the filtering could not match the filtering applied to full-length reads. To assign V/J genes and CDR3, sequences were annotated using PyIR, a Python wrapper for IgBLAST v1.9, with IMGT germline references. Reads with weak V/J assignments (E-value above 1e-6), missing CDR3, stop codons, out-of-frame junctions, or ambiguous translated residues were removed. V3J clonotypes were defined as sequences sharing the same inferred V gene, J gene, and CDR3 amino acid sequence. Percentage overlap between repertoires was computed as shared unique clonotypes divided by the size of the smaller repertoire. Richness of each repertoire was evaluated using RTK rarefaction, the Chao1 estimator, and Recon v2.1 estimates of unobserved clonotypes. Generation probabilities for all TCRbeta clonotypes obtained by the gDNA method from several donors were computed using OLGA. Held by TCRdb, this immuneACCESS table contains in-frame sequences only and omits some clones. Under half of the omission traces to an unresolved V gene where checked; the cause of the rest is unknown. V and J calls and clone size are those listed in that table; D and trimming were worked out from the DNA. Within this sample are some 1,400,000 clones, with roughly 96% of them counted one time only. The ten largest account for roughly 1.2% of the sample.

The CDR3, from cysteine to phenylalanine, totals 17 residues. Solely the CDR3 DNA is kept, with 51 bases framed from the first base. The trim is 0 bases for V and 4 bases for J, with a gap of 18 bases between the germline ends. The germline V gene provides CDR1 MGHRA and CDR2 YSYEKL. Input material: naive CD4+ T cells sorted from blood. This specimen's cell subset or site label, interpreted: CD45RA+ positively selected. The sequence joins TRBV4-1 to TRBJ1-1; the D gene is perhaps TRBD1, on 5 matching bases. The receptor was isolated from a man aged 25 to 40 in good health. The CDR3 amino acid sequence is: CASSQDLLGAGFTEAFF. The DNA is TGCGCCAGCAGCCAAGATCTCCTCGGGGCCGGTTTCACTGAAGCTTTCTTT.